This T cell receptor beta chain was profiled in a study of identical twins. Germline values: CDR1 SGHRS, CDR2 YFSETQ. Trimming left V 0 bases short and J 3 bases short, with 9 bases between. The CDR3 length is 14 residues. This clonotype was seen at least ten times. Its antigen is still unknown. cDNA carried unique molecular identifiers, and a universal primer site was added by template switching. MiXCR, run by TCRdb on the 5' RACE reads, gives a single entry per CDR3 protein. The sample yields fewer than 250,000 distinct CDR3 sequences, approximately 8.3% seen once. The study, taken as a whole, reports: Researchers reported weaker excess twin sharing in beta out-of-frame sequences. Instead of following the same donors, the conclusions were based on cross-sectional statistical analysis. Abundant beta clonotypes from cord blood had fewer insertions, unlike memory repertoires, which showed none.

The sample was also linked to a second study, of yellow fever vaccine responses in identical twins.

Sequencing was performed on memory (CD45RO+) T cells sorted from blood. V gene TRBV5-1 combines with J gene TRBJ2-5; unclear D gene. The TCR was taken from a woman in her late teens or twenties in good health. The CDR3 nucleotides read TGCGCCAGCAGCTTGGCAGGCTCAGAAGAGACCCAGTACTTC. As protein: CASSLAGSEETQYF.